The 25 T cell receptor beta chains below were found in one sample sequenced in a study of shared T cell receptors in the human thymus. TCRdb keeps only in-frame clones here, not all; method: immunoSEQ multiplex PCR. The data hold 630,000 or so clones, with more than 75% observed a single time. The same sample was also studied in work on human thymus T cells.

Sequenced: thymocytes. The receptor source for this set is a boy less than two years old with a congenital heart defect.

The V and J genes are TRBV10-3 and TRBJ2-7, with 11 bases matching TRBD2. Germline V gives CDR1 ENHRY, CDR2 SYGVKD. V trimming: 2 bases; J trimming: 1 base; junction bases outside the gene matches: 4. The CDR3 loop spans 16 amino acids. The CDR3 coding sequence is TGTGCCATCAGTGAGCCCACTAGCGGGAGTTCCTACGAGCAGTACTTC. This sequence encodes CAISEPTSGSSYEQYF.

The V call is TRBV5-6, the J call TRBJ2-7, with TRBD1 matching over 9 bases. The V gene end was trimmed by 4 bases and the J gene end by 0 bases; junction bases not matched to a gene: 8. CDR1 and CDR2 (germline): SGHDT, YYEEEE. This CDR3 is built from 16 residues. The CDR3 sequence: CASSGGTGMSSYEQYF. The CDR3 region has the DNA TGTGCCAGCAGCGGCGGGACAGGGATGAGCTCCTACGAGCAGTACTTC.

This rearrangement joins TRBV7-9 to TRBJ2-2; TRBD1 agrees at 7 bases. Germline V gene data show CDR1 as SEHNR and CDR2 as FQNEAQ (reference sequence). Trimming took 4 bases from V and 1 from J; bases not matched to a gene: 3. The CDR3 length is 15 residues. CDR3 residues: CASSSGQRNTGELFF. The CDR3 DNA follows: TGTGCCAGCAGCTCGGGACAGCGGAACACCGGGGAGCTGTTTTTT.

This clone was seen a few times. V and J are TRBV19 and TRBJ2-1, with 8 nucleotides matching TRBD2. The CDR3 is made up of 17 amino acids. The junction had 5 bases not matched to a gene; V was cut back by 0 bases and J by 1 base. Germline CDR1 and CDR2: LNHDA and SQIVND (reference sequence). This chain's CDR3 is CASSIDPSGSSYNEQFF. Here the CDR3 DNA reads TGTGCCAGTAGTATAGATCCAAGCGGGAGTTCCTACAATGAGCAGTTCTTC. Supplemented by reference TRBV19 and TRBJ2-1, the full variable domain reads DGGITQSPKYLFRKEGQNVTLSCEQNLNHDAMYWYRQDPGQGLRLIYYSQIVNDFQKGDIAEGYSVSREKKESFPLTVTSAQKNPTAFYLCASSIDPSGSSYNEQFFGPGTRLTVL.

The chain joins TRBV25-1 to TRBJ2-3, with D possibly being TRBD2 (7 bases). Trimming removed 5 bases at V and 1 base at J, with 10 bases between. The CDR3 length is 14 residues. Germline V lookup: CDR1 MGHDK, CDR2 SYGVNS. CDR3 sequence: CASSRGGGTDTQYF. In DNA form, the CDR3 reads TGTGCCAGCAGTCGAGGGGGGGGCACAGATACGCAGTATTTT.

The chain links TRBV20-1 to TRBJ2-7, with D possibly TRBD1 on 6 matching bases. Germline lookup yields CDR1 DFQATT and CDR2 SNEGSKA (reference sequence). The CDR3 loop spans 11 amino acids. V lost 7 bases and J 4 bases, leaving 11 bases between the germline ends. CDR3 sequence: CSGAQGYEQYF. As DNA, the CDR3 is TGCAGTGGGGCACAGGGATACGAGCAGTACTTC.

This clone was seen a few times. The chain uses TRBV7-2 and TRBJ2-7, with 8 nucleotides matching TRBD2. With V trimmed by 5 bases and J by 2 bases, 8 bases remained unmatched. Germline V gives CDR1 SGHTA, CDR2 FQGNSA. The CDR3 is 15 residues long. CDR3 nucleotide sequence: TGTGCCAGCAGCGGCGCTCGCGGGGGGCCCTACGAGCAGTACTTC. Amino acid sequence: CASSGARGGPYEQYF.

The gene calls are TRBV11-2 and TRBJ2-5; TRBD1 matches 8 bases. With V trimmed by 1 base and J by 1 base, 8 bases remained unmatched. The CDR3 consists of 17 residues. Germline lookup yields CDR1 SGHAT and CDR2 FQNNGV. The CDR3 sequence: CASSLGRQGRGQETQYF. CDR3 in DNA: TGTGCCAGCAGCTTAGGCCGACAGGGGAGAGGCCAAGAGACCCAGTACTTC.

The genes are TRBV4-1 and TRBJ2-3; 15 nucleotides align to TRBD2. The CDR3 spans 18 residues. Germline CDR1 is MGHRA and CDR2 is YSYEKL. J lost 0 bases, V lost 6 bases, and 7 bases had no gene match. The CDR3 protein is CASRRTSGGVLSTDTQYF. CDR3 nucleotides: TGCGCCAGCAGGCGGACTAGCGGGGGGGTTTTGAGCACAGATACGCAGTATTTT.

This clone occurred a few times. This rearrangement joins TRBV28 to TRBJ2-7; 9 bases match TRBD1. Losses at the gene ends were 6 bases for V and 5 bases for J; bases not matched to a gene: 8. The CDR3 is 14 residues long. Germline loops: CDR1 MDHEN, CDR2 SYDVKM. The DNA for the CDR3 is TGTGCCAGCAGGTGGACAGGGGAGGGCGACGAGCAGTACTTC. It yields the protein CASRWTGEGDEQYF.

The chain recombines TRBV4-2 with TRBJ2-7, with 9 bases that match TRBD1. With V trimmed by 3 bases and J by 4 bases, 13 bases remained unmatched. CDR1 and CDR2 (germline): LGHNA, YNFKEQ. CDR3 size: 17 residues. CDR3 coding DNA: TGTGCCAGCAGCCAGGGACCCCGGGACAGGGTGTCGTACGAGCAGTACTTC. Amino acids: CASSQGPRDRVSYEQYF.

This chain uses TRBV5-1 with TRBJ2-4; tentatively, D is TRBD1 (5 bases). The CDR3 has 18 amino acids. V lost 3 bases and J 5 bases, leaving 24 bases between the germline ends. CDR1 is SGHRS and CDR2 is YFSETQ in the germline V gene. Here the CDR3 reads CASSSQNRSPMWENIQYF. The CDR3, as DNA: TGCGCCAGCAGCTCCCAGAACAGGTCCCCTATGTGGGAAAACATTCAGTACTTC.

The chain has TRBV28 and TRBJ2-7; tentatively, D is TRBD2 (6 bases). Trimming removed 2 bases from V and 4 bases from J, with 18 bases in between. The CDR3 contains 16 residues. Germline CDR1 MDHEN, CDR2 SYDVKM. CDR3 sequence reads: CASSLRTGTYRYEQYF. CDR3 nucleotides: TGTGCCAGCAGTTTACGTACCGGGACTTACAGATACGAGCAGTACTTC.

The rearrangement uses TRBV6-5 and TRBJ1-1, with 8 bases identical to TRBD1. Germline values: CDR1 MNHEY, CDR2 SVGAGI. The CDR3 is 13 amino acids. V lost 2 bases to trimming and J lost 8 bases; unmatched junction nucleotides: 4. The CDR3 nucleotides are TGTGCCAGCAGTTACCCTGGGACAGGAGAAGCTTTCTTT. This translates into CASSYPGTGEAFF.

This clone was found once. CDR3 region: CASSYVLAGFYNEQFF. CDR3 coding DNA: TGTGCCAGCAGTTACGTACTAGCCGGATTCTACAATGAGCAGTTCTTC. The V gene is TRBV2, the J gene TRBJ2-1, with D possibly being TRBD2 (6 bases). The CDR3 spans 16 residues. The germline gives CDR1 SNHLY, CDR2 FYNNEI. The V end was cut by 5 bases, the J end by 3 bases, with 17 bases between.

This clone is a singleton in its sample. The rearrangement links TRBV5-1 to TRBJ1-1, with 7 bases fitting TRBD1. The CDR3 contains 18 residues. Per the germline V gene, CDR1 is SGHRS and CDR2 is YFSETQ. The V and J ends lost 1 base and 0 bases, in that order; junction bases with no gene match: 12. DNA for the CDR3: TGCGCCAGCAGCTTGTCAGGGGGACACCCTCCTATGAACACTGAAGCTTTCTTT. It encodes CASSLSGGHPPMNTEAFF.

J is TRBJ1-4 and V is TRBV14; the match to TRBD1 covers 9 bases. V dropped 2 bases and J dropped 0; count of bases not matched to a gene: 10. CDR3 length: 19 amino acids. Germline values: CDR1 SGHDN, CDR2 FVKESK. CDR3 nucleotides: TGTGCCAGCAGCCAACCGGACAGGGGCGCCCCCCCAACTAATGAAAAACTGTTTTTT. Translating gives CASSQPDRGAPPTNEKLFF.

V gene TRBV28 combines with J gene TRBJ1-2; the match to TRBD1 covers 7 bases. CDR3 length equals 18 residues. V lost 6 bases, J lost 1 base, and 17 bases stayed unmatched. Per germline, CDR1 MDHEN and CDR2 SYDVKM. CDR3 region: CASSTPDRASTFNYGYTF. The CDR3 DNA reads TGTGCCAGCAGCACGCCCGACAGGGCGTCTACCTTTAACTATGGCTACACCTTC.

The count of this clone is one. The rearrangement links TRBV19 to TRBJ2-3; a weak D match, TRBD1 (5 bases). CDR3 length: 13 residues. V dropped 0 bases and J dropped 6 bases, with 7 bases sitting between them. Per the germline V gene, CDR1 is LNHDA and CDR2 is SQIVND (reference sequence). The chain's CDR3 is CASSIEGRDTQYF. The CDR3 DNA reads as TGTGCCAGTAGTATAGAGGGGCGGGATACGCAGTATTTT.

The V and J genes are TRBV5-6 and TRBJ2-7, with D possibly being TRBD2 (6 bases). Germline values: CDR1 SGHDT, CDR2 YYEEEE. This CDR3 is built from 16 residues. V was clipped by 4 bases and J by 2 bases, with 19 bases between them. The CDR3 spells CASSGWRSGIAYEQYF. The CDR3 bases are TGTGCCAGCAGCGGTTGGCGTAGCGGAATTGCCTACGAGCAGTACTTC.

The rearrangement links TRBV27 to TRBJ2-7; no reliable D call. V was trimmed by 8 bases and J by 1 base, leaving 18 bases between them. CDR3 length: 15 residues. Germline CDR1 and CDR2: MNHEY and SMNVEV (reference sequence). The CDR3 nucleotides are TGTGCCAGCTCATTTAGCCCAGCCTGGTCCTACGAGCAGTACTTC. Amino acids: CASSFSPAWSYEQYF.

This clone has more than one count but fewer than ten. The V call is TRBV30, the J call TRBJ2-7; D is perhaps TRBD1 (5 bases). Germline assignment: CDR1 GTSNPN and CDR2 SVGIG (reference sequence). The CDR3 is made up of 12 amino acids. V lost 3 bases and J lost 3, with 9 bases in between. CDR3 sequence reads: CAWSPDSYEQYF. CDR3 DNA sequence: TGTGCCTGGAGCCCAGACAGCTACGAGCAGTACTTC.

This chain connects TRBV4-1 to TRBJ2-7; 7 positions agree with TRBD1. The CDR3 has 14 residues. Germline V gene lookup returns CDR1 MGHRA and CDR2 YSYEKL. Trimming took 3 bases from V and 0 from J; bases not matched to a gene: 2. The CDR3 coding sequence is TGCGCCAGCAGCCAGACAGGGAGCTCCTACGAGCAGTACTTC. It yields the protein CASSQTGSSYEQYF.

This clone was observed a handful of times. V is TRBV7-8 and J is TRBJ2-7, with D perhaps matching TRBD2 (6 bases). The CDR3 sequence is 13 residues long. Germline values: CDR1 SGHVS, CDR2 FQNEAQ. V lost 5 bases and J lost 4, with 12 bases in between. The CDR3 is CASSTRGLYEQYF. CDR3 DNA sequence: TGTGCCAGCAGCACCCGGGGGTTATACGAGCAGTACTTC.

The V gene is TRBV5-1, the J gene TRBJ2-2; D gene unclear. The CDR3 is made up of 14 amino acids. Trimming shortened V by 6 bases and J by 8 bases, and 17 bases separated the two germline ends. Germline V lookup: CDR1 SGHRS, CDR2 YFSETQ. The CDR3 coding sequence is TGCGCCAGCAAGCTAAGCACCTTAGAGGGGGAGCTGTTTTTT. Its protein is CASKLSTLEGELFF.